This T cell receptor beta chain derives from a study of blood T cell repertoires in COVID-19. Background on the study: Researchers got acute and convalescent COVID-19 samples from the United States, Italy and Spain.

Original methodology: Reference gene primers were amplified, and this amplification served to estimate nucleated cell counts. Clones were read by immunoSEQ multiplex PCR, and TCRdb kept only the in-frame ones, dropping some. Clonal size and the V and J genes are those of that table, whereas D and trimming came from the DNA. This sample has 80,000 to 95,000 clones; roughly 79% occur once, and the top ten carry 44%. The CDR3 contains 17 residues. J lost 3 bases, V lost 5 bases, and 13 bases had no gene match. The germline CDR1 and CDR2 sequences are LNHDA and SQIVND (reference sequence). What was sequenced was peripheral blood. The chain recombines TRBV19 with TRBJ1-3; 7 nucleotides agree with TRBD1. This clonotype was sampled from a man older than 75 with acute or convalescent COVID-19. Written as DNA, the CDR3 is TGTGCCAGTAGTCTTGGGAACAGGGGTGCTAGTGGAAACACCATATATTTT. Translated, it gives CASSLGNRGASGNTIYF.